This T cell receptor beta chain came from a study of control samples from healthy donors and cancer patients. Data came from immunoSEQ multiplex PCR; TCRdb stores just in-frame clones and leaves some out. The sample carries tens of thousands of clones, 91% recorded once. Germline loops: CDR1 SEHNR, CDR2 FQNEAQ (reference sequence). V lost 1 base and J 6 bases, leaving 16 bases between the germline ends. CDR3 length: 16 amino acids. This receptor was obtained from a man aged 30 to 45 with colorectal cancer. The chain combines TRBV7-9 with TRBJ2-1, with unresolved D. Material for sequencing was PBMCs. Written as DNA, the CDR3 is TGTGCCAGCAGCTTAGGGATTCCTAAGCGTCCCAATGAGCAGTTCTTC. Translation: CASSLGIPKRPNEQFF. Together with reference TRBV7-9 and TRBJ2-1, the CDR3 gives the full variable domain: DTGVSQNPRHKITKRGQNVTFRCDPISEHNRLYWYRQTLGQGPEFLTYFQNEAQLEKSRLLSDRFSAERPKGSFSTLEIQRTEQGDSAMYLCASSLGIPKRPNEQFFGPGTRLTVL.